This entry is about one T cell receptor (beta chain). Its cognate antigen is unknown. These data are taken from a study of cytomegalovirus exposure and HLA in healthy donors. Notes on the study in general: Some TCR beta chains (around 160 of them) were listed as cytomegalovirus-associated. Many donors shared some public TCRs, even though most TCR sequences were rare.

V lost 2 bases to trimming and J lost 2 bases, with 11 bases between them. The V gene's germline CDR1 is SGHNT and CDR2 YYREEE (reference sequence). This CDR3 region has 14 residues. Only in-frame clones appear in the TCRdb table, and some are missing; sequencing was by immunoSEQ multiplex PCR. The repertoire includes 95,000 to 150,000 clones, 95% to 97% of them detected once, and 1.7% sits in the top ten. The sample taken for sequencing was PBMCs. This clonotype originated in a man between 18 and 35 years old in good health and CMV-seronegative. V usage is TRBV5-4 and J usage is TRBJ2-7, with TRBD2 as a possible D gene (5 bases). The CDR3 coding sequence is TGTGCCAGCAGCTTCCGGGCGGGCCCCTACGAGCAGTACTTC. Translated, it gives CASSFRAGPYEQYF.